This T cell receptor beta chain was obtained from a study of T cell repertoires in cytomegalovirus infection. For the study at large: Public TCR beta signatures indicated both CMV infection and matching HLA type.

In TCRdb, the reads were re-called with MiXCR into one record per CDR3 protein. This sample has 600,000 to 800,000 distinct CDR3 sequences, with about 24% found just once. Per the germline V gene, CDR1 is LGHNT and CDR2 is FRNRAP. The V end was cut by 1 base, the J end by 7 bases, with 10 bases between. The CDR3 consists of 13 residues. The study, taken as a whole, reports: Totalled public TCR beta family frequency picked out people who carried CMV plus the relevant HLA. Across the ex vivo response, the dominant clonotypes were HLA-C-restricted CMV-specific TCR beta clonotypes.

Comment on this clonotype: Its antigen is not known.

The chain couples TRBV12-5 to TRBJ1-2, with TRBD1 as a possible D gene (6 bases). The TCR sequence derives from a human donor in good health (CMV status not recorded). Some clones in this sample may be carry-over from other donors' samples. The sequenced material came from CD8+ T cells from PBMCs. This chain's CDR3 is CASGLGQDFGYTF. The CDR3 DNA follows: TGTGCTAGTGGTTTGGGACAGGATTTTGGCTACACCTTC.